This T cell receptor beta chain was recorded in a study of control samples from healthy donors and cancer patients. Data came from immunoSEQ multiplex PCR; TCRdb stores just in-frame clones and leaves some out. The repertoire consists of 90,000 to 150,000 clones, with approximately 89% occurring once and the leading ten covering around 7.6%. This clone has just a few counts. This sequence originates from a woman younger than 30 in good health. The material sequenced was blood.

The CDR3 coding sequence is TGTGCCAGCAGACCAGGACTACGAAGTGTGGAGACCCAGTACTTC. The encoded protein is CASRPGLRSVETQYF. The chain carries TRBV11-2 and TRBJ2-5, with TRBD2 as a possible D gene (6 bases). The length of the CDR3 is 15 residues. V lost 6 bases, J lost 5 bases, and 19 bases lay in between. CDR1 and CDR2 (germline): SGHAT, FQNNGV.